The TCR beta chain described here comes from a study of early T cells in non-severe SARS-CoV-2 infection. Individual cDNA molecules were tagged with unique molecular identifiers. Each CDR3 protein gets one entry after TCRdb re-called the 5' RACE reads with MiXCR. The sample lists about 98,000 distinct CDR3 sequences; 9.5% to 11% were seen once. This clonotype occurred many times. Its target is not known. Study observations and caveats: The matching step, a VDJdb search, favored anti-spike CD8 responses and missed private and CD4 specificities.

The V gene's germline CDR1 is MGHRA and CDR2 YSYEKL. V was pared by 1 base and J by 0 bases, with 13 bases between. The CDR3 runs to 16 residues. The origin of this receptor is an adult who was a healthcare worker with PCR-confirmed SARS-CoV-2 infection or an uninfected control (not recorded which). The gene calls are TRBV4-1 and TRBJ2-7, with D maybe TRBD2 (5 bases). Sequencing input: whole blood. In DNA form, the CDR3 reads TGCGCCAGCAGCCAAGGAGGCGGGTGGGACTCCTACGAGCAGTACTTC. Encoded protein: CASSQGGGWDSYEQYF.